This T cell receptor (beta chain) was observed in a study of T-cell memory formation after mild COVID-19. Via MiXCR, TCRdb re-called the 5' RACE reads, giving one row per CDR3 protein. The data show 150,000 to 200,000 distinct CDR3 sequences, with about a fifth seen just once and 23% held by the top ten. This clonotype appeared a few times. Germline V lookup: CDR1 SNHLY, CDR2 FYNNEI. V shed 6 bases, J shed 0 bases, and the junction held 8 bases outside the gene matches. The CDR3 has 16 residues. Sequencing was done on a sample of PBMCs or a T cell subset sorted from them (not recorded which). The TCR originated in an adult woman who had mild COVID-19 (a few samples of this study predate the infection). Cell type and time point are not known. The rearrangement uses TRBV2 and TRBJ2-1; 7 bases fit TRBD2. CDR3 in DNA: TGTGCCAGCAGAACTACAGCGGGGAGCTCCTACAATGAGCAGTTCTTC. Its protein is CASRTTAGSSYNEQFF.